The 2 T cell receptor beta chains below come from one sample, sequenced in a study of response to subunit inactivated influenza vaccine. TCRdb reprocessed the RT-PCR reads via MiXCR and lists one record per CDR3 protein. The table shows over 400,000 distinct CDR3 sequences, with approximately 9.9% occurring only once. This specimen consisted of PBMCs from blood, obtained more than 35 days after vaccination. The receptors shown here come from a man in his forties or fifties who received an inactivated influenza vaccine.

This clonotype was seen many times. J is TRBJ2-7 and V is TRBV9; 13 bases fit TRBD2. The length of the CDR3 is 15 residues. Germline lookup yields CDR1 SGDLS and CDR2 YYNGEE. Unmatched junction bases numbered 5, after V lost 4 bases and J lost 4 bases. The CDR3 region has the DNA TGTGCCAGCAGCCCAAGACTAGCGGGAGGATACGAGCAGTACTTC. Translated: CASSPRLAGGYEQYF.

Many counts were recorded for this clonotype. V usage is TRBV20-1 and J usage is TRBJ2-7, with D unresolved. Germline CDR1 is DFQATT and CDR2 is SNEGSKA (reference sequence). The CDR3 sequence is 11 residues long. V lost 1 base to trimming and J lost 6 bases, with 7 bases between them. The CDR3 nucleotides read TGCAGTGCTAGAGGGCGAGGCGAGCAGTACTTC. Translation: CSARGRGEQYF.